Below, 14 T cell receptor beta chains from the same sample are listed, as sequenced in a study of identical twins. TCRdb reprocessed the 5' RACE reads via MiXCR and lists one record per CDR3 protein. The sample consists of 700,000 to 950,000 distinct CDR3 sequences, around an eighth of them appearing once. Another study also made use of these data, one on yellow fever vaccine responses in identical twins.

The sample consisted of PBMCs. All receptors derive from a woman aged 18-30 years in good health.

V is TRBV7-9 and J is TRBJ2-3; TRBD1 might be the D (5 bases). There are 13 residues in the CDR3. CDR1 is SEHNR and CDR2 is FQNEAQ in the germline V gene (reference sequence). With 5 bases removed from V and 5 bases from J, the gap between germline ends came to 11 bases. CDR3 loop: CASSPRQLDTQYF. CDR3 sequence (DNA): TGTGCCAGCAGCCCGAGACAGTTAGATACGCAGTATTTT. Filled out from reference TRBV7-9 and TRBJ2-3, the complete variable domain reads DTGVSQNPRHKITKRGQNVTFRCDPISEHNRLYWYRQTLGQGPEFLTYFQNEAQLEKSRLLSDRFSAERPKGSFSTLEIQRTEQGDSAMYLCASSPRQLDTQYFGPGTRLTVL.

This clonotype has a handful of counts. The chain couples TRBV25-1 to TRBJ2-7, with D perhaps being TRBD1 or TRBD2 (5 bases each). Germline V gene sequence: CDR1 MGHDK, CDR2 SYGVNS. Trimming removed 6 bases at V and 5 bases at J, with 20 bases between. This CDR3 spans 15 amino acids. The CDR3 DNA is TGTGCCAGCAGCCCAACCGGGATTTGGGGCAACGAGCAGTACTTC. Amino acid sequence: CASSPTGIWGNEQYF.

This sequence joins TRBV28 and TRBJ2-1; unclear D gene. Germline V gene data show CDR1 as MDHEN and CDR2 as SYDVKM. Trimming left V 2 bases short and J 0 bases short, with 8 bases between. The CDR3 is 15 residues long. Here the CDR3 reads CASSLRPDSYNEQFF. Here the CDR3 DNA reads TGTGCCAGCAGTTTAAGGCCCGACTCCTACAATGAGCAGTTCTTC.

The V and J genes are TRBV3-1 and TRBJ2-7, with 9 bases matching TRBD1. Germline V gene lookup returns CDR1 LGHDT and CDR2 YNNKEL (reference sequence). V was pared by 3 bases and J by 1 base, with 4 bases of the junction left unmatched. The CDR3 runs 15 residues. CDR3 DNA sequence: TGTGCCAGCAGCCACACGGGACAGGGATCCTACGAGCAGTACTTC. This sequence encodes CASSHTGQGSYEQYF.

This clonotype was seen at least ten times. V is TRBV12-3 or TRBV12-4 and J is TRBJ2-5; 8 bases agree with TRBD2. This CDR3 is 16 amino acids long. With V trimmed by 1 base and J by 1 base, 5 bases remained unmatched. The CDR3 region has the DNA TGTGCCAGCAGTTTAGGGGTCGGGACTAGCCAAGAGACCCAGTACTTC. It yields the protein CASSLGVGTSQETQYF.

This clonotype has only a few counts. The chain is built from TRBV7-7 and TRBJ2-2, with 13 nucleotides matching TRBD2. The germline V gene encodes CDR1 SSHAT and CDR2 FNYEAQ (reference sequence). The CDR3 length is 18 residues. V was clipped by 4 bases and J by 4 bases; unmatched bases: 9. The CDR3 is CASSSGLAGTISTGELFF. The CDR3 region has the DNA TGTGCCAGCAGCTCGGGACTAGCGGGAACCATCAGCACCGGGGAGCTGTTTTTT.

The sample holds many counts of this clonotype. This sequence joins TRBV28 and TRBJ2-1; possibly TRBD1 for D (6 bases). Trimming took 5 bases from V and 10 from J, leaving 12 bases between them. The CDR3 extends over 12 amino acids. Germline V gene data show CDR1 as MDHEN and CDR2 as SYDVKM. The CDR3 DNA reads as TGTGCCAGCAGTCAGGGGTTCGGGGAGCAGTTCTTC. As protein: CASSQGFGEQFF.

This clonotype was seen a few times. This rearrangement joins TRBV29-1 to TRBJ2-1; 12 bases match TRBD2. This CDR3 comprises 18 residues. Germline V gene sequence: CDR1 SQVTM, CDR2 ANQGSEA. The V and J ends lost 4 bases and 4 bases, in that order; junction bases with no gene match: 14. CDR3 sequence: CSVGGPEGTSGLYNEQFF. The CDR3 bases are TGCAGCGTTGGGGGGCCTGAGGGGACTAGCGGGCTTTACAATGAGCAGTTCTTC.

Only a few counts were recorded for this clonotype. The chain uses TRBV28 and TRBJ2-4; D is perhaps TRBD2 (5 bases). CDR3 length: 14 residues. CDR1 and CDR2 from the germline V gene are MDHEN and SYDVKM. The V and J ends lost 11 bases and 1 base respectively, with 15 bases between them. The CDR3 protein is CASAIRGAKNIQYF. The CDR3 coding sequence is TGTGCCTCTGCTATCCGCGGGGCCAAAAACATTCAGTACTTC.

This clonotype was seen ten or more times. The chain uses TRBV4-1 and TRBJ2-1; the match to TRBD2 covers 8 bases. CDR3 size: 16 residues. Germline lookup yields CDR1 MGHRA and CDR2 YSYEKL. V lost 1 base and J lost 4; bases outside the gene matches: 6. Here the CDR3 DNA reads TGCGCCAGCAGCCAAGGCCGGGGGGGCGGGTACAATGAGCAGTTCTTC. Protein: CASSQGRGGGYNEQFF.

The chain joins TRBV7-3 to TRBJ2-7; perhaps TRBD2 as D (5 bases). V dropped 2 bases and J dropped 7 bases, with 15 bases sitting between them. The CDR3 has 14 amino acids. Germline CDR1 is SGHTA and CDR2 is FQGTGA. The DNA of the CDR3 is TGTGCCAGCAGCTTACTCCTAGCCCCCGTGGAGCAGTACTTC. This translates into CASSLLLAPVEQYF.

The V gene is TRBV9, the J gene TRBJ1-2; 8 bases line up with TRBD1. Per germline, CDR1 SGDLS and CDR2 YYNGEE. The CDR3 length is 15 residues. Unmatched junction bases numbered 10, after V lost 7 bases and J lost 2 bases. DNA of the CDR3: TGTGCCAGCCAGGACCAGGGGGCAAGGAACTATGGCTACACCTTC. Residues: CASQDQGARNYGYTF.

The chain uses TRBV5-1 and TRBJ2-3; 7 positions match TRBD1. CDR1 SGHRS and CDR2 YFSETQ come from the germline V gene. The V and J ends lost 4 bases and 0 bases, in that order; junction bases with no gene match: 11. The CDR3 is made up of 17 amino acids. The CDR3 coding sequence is TGCGCCAGCAGCCCCAGCTCGGGACAGTGGAGCACAGATACGCAGTATTTT. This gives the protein CASSPSSGQWSTDTQYF. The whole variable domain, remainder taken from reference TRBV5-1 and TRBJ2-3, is KAGVTQTPRYLIKTRGQQVTLSCSPISGHRSVSWYQQTPGQGLQFLFEYFSETQRNKGNFPGRFSGRQFSNSRSEMNVSTLELGDSALYLCASSPSSGQWSTDTQYFGPGTRLTVL.

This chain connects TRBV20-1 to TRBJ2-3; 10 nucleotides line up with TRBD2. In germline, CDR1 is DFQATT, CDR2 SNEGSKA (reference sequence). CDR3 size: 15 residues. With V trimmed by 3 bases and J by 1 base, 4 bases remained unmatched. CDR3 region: CSASPGTSGTDTQYF. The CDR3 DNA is TGCAGTGCTAGCCCCGGGACTAGCGGCACAGATACGCAGTATTTT.